This is a list of T cell receptor beta chains from one sample in a study of regulatory T cells in long-lasting Graves disease. Each CDR3 protein gets one entry after TCRdb re-called the multiplex PCR reads with MiXCR. The table records a few hundred thousand distinct CDR3 sequences, around 20% of them present only once. Source: peripheral blood mononuclear cells (PBMCs), taken when the disease was refractory, from a patient treated with antithyroid drugs. These receptor sequences come from a female donor with Graves disease. The CDR3 runs from the conserved cysteine through the conserved F or W. The D gene is left open where the match is weak. Clone size is shown for a subset of rows, as once, few, many or a class of expanded clone.

>17|TRBV28|TRBJ2-7|few|.
TGTGCCAGCAGTTTAGTTTTTAGAGCCGTCCAAAACTACGAGCAGTACTTC
CASSLVFRAVQNYEQYF
>16|TRBV11-2|TRBJ2-7|.|TRBD2
TGTGCCAGCAGCGTAAATCCCACTAGCGAAACCTACGAGCAGTACTTC
CASSVNPTSETYEQYF
>13|TRBV5-5|TRBJ1-2|few|.
TGTGCCAGCAGCCCGGTCGCTAACTATGGCTACACCTTC
CASSPVANYGYTF
>15|TRBV12-3/TRBV12-4|TRBJ2-2|many|TRBD1
TGTGCCAGCAGATCGGGGACAGGTGGGGCCGGGGAGCTGTTTTTT
CASRSGTGGAGELFF
>13|TRBV28|TRBJ1-5|many|.
TGTGCCAGTGGACAGTTGATTAATCAGCCCCAGCATTTT
CASGQLINQPQHF
>17|TRBV30|TRBJ1-1|many|TRBD1
TGTGCCTGGAAAGCCGCGACAGGGGTAAGGATGAACACTGAAGCTTTCTTT
CAWKAATGVRMNTEAFF
>14|TRBV20-1|TRBJ1-5|many|.
TGCAGTGCTAGAAACAGGGTTAGCAATCAGCCCCAGCATTTT
CSARNRVSNQPQHF
>16|TRBV10-3|TRBJ2-7|.|TRBD2
TGTGCCATCAGCGGATCCGGGACTAGCGGGAGTAGCGAGCAGTACTTC
CAISGSGTSGSSEQYF
>16|TRBV4-3|TRBJ2-7|few|TRBD1
TGCGCCAGCAGCCAAGATCGGGGACAGGGGAGGTACGAGCAGTACTTC
CASSQDRGQGRYEQYF
>18|TRBV20-1|TRBJ2-2|.|TRBD2
TGCAGTGCTAGAGATCAAGGTGGAGCGGGAGTATGGACCGGGGAGCTGTTTTTT
CSARDQGGAGVWTGELFF
>14|TRBV28|TRBJ2-1|few|.
TGTGCCAGCAGTTTGGTGAGATCCTACAATGAGCAGTTCTTC
CASSLVRSYNEQFF
>16|TRBV19|TRBJ1-1|.|.
TGTGCCAGTAGTATCGGGACTCTGGCAAAGAACACTGAAGCTTTCTTT
CASSIGTLAKNTEAFF
>16|TRBV7-9|TRBJ2-7|few|TRBD2
TGTGCCAGCAGCTTAGTGGGACTAGCGACCAGATACGAGCAGTACTTC
CASSLVGLATRYEQYF
>15|TRBV5-1|TRBJ2-2|many|.
TGCGCCAGCAGCCCCAATATTGCGAACACCGGGGAGCTGTTTTTT
CASSPNIANTGELFF
>18|TRBV7-2|TRBJ2-6|few|TRBD2
TGTGCCAGCAGCTTAACTCTAGCGGGGGGATCTGGGGCCAACGTCCTGACTTTC
CASSLTLAGGSGANVLTF
>14|TRBV6-1|TRBJ1-2|many|.
TGTGCCAGCAGTGAAAAGGCAGAAATTTATGGCTACACCTTC
CASSEKAEIYGYTF
>13|TRBV2|TRBJ2-7|many|TRBD2
TGTGCCAGCGGACTAGCGGGAGTTTACGAGCAGTACTTC
CASGLAGVYEQYF
>13|TRBV28|TRBJ1-6|many|.
TGTGCCATCGGTCCGGAATTTAATTCACCCCTCCACTTT
CAIGPEFNSPLHF
>14|TRBV30|TRBJ2-7|many|TRBD2
TGTGCCTGGAGTGGGACTAGCTCATACTACGAGCAGTACTTC
CAWSGTSSYYEQYF
>14|TRBV30|TRBJ2-1|.|.
TGTGCCGCAACAGGGAGAGGGTCCTACAATGAGCAGTTCTTC
CAATGRGSYNEQFF
>15|TRBV28|TRBJ2-5|many|TRBD1
TGTGCCAGCAGTTTGGGACAGGGGGCAACAGAGACCCAGTACTTC
CASSLGQGATETQYF
>13|TRBV2|TRBJ1-5|few|.
TGTGCCAGCAGACAAAACAGGGATCAGCCCCAGCATTTT
CASRQNRDQPQHF
>14|TRBV5-1|TRBJ2-7|many|.
TGCGCCAGCAAGGTGGTAGCGAGCTCCTACGAGCAGTACTTC
CASKVVASSYEQYF
>14|TRBV5-1|TRBJ1-2|many|.
TGCGCCAGCAGCTTATCAGGGATTAACTATGGCTACACCTTC
CASSLSGINYGYTF
>16|TRBV6-5|TRBJ2-7|few|.
TGTGCCAGCAGTTACTCACCAGAAAAGAGCTCCTACGAGCAGTACTTC
CASSYSPEKSSYEQYF
>14|TRBV30|TRBJ1-2|.|.
TGTGCCTGGAGTGTACCTGGGGAGAACTATGGCTACACCTTC
CAWSVPGENYGYTF
>14|TRBV20-1|TRBJ1-4|.|.
TGCAGTGCTTACCCCAGGGGAAGTGGAGAAAAACTGTTTTTT
CSAYPRGSGEKLFF
>16|TRBV9|TRBJ1-1|.|.
TGTGCCAGCAGCGTAGGCCGTGTACAGGCGAACACTGAAGCTTTCTTT
CASSVGRVQANTEAFF
>15|TRBV28|TRBJ1-3|many|TRBD1
TGTGCCAGCAGCGGAGGGGGGACAGGAGGAAACACCATATATTTT
CASSGGGTGGNTIYF
>15|TRBV19|TRBJ1-2|.|TRBD1
TGTGCCAGTAGTTCGACCGGGACAGGGGGCAATGGCTACACCTTC
CASSSTGTGGNGYTF
>15|TRBV27|TRBJ1-5|.|.
TGTGCCAGCAGTTTAAGGGGACACAATAATCAGCCCCAGCATTTT
CASSLRGHNNQPQHF
>21|TRBV11-2|TRBJ2-7|many|TRBD2
TGTGCCAGCAGCCCCCAGGGAGGGTTAGCGGGAGTCGGACCCATTCTATACGAGCAGTACTTC
CASSPQGGLAGVGPILYEQYF
>14|TRBV11-1|TRBJ1-1|.|.
TGTGCCAGCAGCTTAGATACCGTGAACACTGAAGCTTTCTTT
CASSLDTVNTEAFF
>12|TRBV6-1|TRBJ1-6|many|.
TGTGCCAGCAGAGTCTCTGAGTCACCCCTCCACTTT
CASRVSESPLHF
>13|TRBV6-1|TRBJ1-5|.|.
TGTGCCAGCACCTACAGCCCTCATCAGCCCCAGCATTTT
CASTYSPHQPQHF
>13|TRBV3-1|TRBJ1-2|once|.
TGTGCCAGCAGCCAAGATGATAGTTATGGCTACACCTTC
CASSQDDSYGYTF
>17|TRBV18|TRBJ2-5|.|.
TGTGCCAGCTCACCTTTACTAGGACAGCAAACTCAAGAGACCCAGTACTTC
CASSPLLGQQTQETQYF
>14|TRBV2|TRBJ1-1|many|.
TGTGCCAGCAGGGACCCCGGGGCGAACACTGAAGCTTTCTTT
CASRDPGANTEAFF
>12|TRBV28|TRBJ2-3|few|.
TGTGCCAGCAGTTTGTTGAGAGATACGCAGTATTTT
CASSLLRDTQYF
>11|TRBV20-1|TRBJ1-4|many|.
TGCAGTGCCCGTGTCGGGGCTGCACTGTTTTTT
CSARVGAALFF
>11|TRBV2|TRBJ1-2|many|.
TGTGCCAGCATCAGGGTATATGGCTACACCTTC
CASIRVYGYTF
>12|TRBV12-3/TRBV12-4|TRBJ2-7|.|.
TGTGCCAGCAGCCCCGCGGCCAGCGAGCAGTACTTC
CASSPAASEQYF
>13|TRBV2|TRBJ1-2|many|.
TGTGCCAGCAGACCCGACGGACGCAATGGCTACACCTTC
CASRPDGRNGYTF
>17|TRBV24-1|TRBJ2-2|.|TRBD2
TGTGCCACCAGTGAGTCTGGGACTAGTCGGGACACCGGGGAGCTGTTTTTT
CATSESGTSRDTGELFF
>13|TRBV5-4|TRBJ1-1|.|.
TGTGCCAGCAGCTTGGAGGGACAAGGAGAAGCTTTCTTT
CASSLEGQGEAFF
>13|TRBV15|TRBJ2-5|many|.
TGTGCCACCAGCAGGGACGTCCAAGAGACCCAGTACTTC
CATSRDVQETQYF
>12|TRBV6-1|TRBJ2-7|many|.
TGTGCCAGCGTGAACAGGTTCGCCGAGCAGTACTTC
CASVNRFAEQYF
>15|TRBV9|TRBJ2-5|many|.
TGTGCCAGCAGCCTCGGACGGTCGCCGGGAGAGACCCAGTACTTC
CASSLGRSPGETQYF
>12|TRBV30|TRBJ1-3|few|.
TGTGCCTGGAGTCCTCCTGGAAACACCATATATTTT
CAWSPPGNTIYF
>12|TRBV29-1|TRBJ1-1|.|.
TGCAGCGTTGGAGTCTCGAACACTGAAGCTTTCTTT
CSVGVSNTEAFF
>14|TRBV6-2/TRBV6-3|TRBJ2-7|.|TRBD1
TGTGCCAGCAACCCCACCGGACAGGGCTACGAGCAGTACTTC
CASNPTGQGYEQYF
>16|TRBV7-3|TRBJ2-1|.|TRBD2
TGTGCCAGCAGCTTAATTAGGCGGGAGGGGAGAAATGAGCAGTTCTTC
CASSLIRREGRNEQFF
>14|TRBV6-1|TRBJ2-2|few|TRBD2
TGTGCCAGCATACGGCTAGCGGGAACCGGGGAGCTGTTTTTT
CASIRLAGTGELFF
>13|TRBV7-2|TRBJ1-2|many|.
TGTGCCAGCAGCTTACGGAGGGACGGCTACTACACCTTC
CASSLRRDGYYTF
>13|TRBV6-4|TRBJ2-2|.|.
TGTGCCAGCAGCTTCACAGGTCCGGGGGAGCTGTTTTTT
CASSFTGPGELFF
>14|TRBV2|TRBJ1-5|few|.
TGTGCCAGCAGGGGCGGGTGGAACAATCAGCCCCAGCATTTT
CASRGGWNNQPQHF
>18|TRBV7-8|TRBJ2-7|many|TRBD1
TGTGCCAGCAGCTTAGAAGGGGGACAGGATTTTCAATCCTACGAGCAGTACTTC
CASSLEGGQDFQSYEQYF
>17|TRBV5-5|TRBJ2-2|.|TRBD1
TGTGCCAGCAGCTTGGCCATGGCAGGGGGCTCGGACGGGGAGCTGTTTTTT
CASSLAMAGGSDGELFF
>13|TRBV7-2|TRBJ1-1|.|.
TGTGCCAGCAGCTTTAGCGCGAACACTGAAGCTTTCTTT
CASSFSANTEAFF
>13|TRBV30|TRBJ1-2|few|.
TGTGCCTGGAGTGTACGAGGCAGGCATGGCTACACCTTC
CAWSVRGRHGYTF